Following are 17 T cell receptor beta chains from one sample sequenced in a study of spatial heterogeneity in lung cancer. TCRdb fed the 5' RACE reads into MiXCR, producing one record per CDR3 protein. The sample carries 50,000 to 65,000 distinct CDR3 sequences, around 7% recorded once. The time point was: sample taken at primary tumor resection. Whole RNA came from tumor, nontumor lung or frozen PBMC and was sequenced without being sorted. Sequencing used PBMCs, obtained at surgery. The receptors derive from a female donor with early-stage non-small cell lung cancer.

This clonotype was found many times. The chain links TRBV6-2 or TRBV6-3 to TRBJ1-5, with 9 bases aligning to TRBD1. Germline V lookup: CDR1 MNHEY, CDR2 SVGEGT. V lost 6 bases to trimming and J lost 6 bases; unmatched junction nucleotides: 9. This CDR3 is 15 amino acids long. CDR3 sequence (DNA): TGTGCCAGCAGGACCGGACAGGGGCCCCTTCAGCCCCAGCATTTT. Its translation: CASRTGQGPLQPQHF.

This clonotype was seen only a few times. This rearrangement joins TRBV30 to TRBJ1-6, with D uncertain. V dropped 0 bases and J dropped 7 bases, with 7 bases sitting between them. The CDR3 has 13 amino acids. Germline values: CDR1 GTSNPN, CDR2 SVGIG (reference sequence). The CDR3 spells CAWSVARNSPLHF. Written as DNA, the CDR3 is TGTGCCTGGAGTGTGGCCCGAAATTCACCCCTCCACTTT.

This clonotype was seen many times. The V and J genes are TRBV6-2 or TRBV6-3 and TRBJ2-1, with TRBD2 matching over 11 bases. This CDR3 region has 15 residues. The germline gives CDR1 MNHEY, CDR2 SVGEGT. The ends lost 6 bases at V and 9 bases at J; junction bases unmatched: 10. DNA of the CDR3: TGTGCCAGCAGCCCACTAGCGGGGGCGTCGGGTGAGCAGTTCTTC. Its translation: CASSPLAGASGEQFF.

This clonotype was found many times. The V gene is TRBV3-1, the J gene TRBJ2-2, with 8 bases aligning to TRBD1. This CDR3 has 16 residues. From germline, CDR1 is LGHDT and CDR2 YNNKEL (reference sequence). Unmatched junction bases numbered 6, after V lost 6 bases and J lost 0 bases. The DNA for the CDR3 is TGTGCCAGCAGTCCAGACAGGGGTCCGAACACCGGGGAGCTGTTTTTT. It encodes CASSPDRGPNTGELFF.

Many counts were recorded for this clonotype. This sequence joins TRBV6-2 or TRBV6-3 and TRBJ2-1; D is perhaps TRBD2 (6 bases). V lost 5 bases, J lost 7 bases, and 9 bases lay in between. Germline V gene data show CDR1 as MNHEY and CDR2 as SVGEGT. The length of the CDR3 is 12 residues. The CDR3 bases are TGTGCCAGCAGTCATGGGGGGAATGAGCAGTTCTTC. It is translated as CASSHGGNEQFF.

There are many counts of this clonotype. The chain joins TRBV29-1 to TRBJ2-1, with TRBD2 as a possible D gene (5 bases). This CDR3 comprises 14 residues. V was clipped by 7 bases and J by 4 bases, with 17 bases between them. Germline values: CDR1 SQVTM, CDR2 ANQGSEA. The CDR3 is CSAIQSGVYNEQFF. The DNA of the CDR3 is TGCAGCGCCATACAGTCCGGGGTTTACAATGAGCAGTTCTTC.

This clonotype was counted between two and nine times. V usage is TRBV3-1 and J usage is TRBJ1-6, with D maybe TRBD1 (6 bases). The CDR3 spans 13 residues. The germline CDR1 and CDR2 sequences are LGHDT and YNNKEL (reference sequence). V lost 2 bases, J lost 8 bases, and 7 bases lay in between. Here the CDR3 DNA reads TGTGCCAGCAGCCAAAACAGGGATTCACCCCTCCACTTT. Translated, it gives CASSQNRDSPLHF. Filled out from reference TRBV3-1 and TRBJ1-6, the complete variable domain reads DTAVSQTPKYLVTQMGNDKSIKCEQNLGHDTMYWYKQDSKKFLKIMFSYNNKELIINETVPNRFSPKSPDKAHLNLHINSLELGDSAVYFCASSQNRDSPLHFGNGTRLTVT.

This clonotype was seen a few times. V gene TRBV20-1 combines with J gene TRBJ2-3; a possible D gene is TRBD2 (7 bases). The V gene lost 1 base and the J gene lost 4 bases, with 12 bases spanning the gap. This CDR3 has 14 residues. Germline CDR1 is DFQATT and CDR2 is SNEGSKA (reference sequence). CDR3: CSARVGGAADTQYF. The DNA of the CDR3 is TGCAGTGCTAGAGTGGGGGGGGCTGCAGATACGCAGTATTTT.

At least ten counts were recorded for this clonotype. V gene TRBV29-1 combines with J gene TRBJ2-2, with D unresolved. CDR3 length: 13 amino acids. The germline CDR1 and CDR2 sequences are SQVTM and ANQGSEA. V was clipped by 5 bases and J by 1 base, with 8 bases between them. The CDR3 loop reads CSVWEGNTGELFF. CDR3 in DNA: TGCAGCGTTTGGGAAGGGAACACCGGGGAGCTGTTTTTT.

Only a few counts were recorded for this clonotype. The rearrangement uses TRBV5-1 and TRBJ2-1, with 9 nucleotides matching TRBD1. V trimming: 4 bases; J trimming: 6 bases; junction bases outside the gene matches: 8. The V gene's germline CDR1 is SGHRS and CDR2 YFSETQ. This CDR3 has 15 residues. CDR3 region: CASSPRTGALNEQFF. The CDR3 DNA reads TGCGCCAGCAGCCCTAGGACAGGGGCTCTCAATGAGCAGTTCTTC.

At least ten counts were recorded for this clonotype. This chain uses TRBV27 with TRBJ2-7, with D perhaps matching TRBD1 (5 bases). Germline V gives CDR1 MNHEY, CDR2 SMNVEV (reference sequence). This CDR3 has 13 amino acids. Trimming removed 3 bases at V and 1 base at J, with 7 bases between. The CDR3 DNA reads TGTGCCAGCAGTTTCCCAGGGTCCTACGAGCAGTACTTC. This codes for CASSFPGSYEQYF.

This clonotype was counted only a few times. This CDR3 is CASSLDLGSTDTQYF. The CDR3 region has the DNA TGCGCCAGCAGCTTGGACCTGGGAAGCACAGATACGCAGTATTTT. V and J are TRBV5-1 and TRBJ2-3; D not resolved. Germline loops: CDR1 SGHRS, CDR2 YFSETQ. The CDR3 totals 15 residues. V was trimmed by 0 bases and J by 0 bases, leaving 8 bases between them.

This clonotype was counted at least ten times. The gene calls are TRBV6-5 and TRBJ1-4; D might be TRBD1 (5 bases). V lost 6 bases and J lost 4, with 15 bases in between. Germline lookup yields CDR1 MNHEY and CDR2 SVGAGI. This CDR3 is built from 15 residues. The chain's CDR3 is CASRSPRGGNEKLFF. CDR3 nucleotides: TGTGCCAGCAGGTCCCCACGGGGGGGTAATGAAAAACTGTTTTTT.

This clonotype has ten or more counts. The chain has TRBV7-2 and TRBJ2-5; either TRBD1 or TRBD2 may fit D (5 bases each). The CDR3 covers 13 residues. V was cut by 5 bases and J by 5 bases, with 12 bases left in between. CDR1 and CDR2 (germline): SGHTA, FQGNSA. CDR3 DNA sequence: TGTGCCAGCAGCAAGGACTGGGGGGAGACCCAGTACTTC. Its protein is CASSKDWGETQYF.

The CDR3 loop reads CAISEGQGVNTEAFF. The DNA for the CDR3 is TGTGCCATCAGTGAAGGTCAGGGGGTCAACACTGAAGCTTTCTTT. The rearrangement joins TRBV10-3 to TRBJ1-1; TRBD1 matches 7 bases. The CDR3 covers 15 residues. Trimming cost V 3 bases and J 2 bases; bases outside gene matches: 6. Germline assignment: CDR1 ENHRY and CDR2 SYGVKD.

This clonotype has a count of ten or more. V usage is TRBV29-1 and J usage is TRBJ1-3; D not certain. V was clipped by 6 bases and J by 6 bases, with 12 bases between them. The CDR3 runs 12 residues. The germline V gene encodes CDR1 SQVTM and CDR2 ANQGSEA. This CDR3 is CSVVVTANTIYF. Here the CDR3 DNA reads TGCAGCGTGGTGGTAACAGCAAACACCATATATTTT.

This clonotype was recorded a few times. This CDR3 is CASSQDPSDNLPYEQYF. CDR3 coding DNA: TGTGCCAGCAGCCAAGATCCAAGTGATAACCTCCCTTACGAGCAGTACTTC. This chain uses TRBV3-1 with TRBJ2-7, with D unclear. Germline CDR1 reads LGHDT; CDR2 reads YNNKEL (reference sequence). This CDR3 has 17 residues. V shed 0 bases and J shed 4 bases, with 19 bases lying between them.